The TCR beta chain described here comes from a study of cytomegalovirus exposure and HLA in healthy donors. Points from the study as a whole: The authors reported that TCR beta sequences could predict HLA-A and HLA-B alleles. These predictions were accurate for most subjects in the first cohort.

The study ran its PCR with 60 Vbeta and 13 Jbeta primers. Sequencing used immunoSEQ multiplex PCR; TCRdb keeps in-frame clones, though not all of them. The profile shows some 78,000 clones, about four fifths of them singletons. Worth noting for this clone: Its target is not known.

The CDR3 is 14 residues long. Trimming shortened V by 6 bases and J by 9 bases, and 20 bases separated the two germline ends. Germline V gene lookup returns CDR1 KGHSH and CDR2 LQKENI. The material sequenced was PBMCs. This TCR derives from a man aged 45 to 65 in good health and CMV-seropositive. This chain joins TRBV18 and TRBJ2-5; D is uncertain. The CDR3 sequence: CASSPSGVPIAQYF. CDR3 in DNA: TGTGCCAGCTCGCCAAGTGGTGTACCCATAGCCCAGTACTTC.